This T cell receptor beta chain was found in a study of glioma-infiltrating T cells after dendritic cell vaccination. The PCR used 60 V beta and 13 J beta primers. TCRdb keeps only in-frame clones here, not all; method: immunoSEQ multiplex PCR. The sample lists about 67,000 clones; around 86% were seen once. Germline V gene sequence: CDR1 SGDLS, CDR2 YYNGEE. This CDR3 has 18 residues. Trimming left V 0 bases short and J 2 bases short, with 18 bases between. The rearrangement links TRBV9 to TRBJ2-1, with a possible D match to TRBD2 (6 bases). This TCR was sampled from a human donor with glioblastoma. The sequencing used blood, collected before dendritic cell vaccination. CDR3 protein: CASSVDPGGLSTYNEQFF. CDR3 bases: TGTGCCAGCAGCGTAGATCCAGGCGGACTAAGTACCTACAATGAGCAGTTCTTC.